The text below deals with one TCR beta chain. Its antigen is not known. The same CDR3 can be traced to other DNA sequences in this sample. This sample was included in a study of cytomegalovirus exposure and HLA in healthy donors. Notes on the study in general: Certain sequence variants were highly shared and formed a cluster, and this cluster was likely a sequencing artifact. Data from an earlier analysis indicated that most TCR beta V segments were productive either about 90% or about 30% of the time. Apparent HLA restriction characterized most CMV-associated TCR beta chains in a later analysis. In a later analysis, TCR association rates varied by HLA locus: DRB1 most, HLA-C fewest.

The germline gives CDR1 MGHRA, CDR2 YSYEKL. J lost 2 bases, V lost 0 bases, and 2 bases had no gene match. There are 15 residues in the CDR3. The PCR made use of 60 Vbeta and 13 Jbeta primers. Data came from immunoSEQ multiplex PCR; TCRdb stores just in-frame clones and leaves some out. This table holds about 79,000 clones. This TCR came from a man between 25 and 39 years old in good health and CMV-seronegative. The sequencing sample was made of PBMCs. The chain couples TRBV4-1 to TRBJ2-5; 8 bases fit TRBD2. CDR3 sequence: CASSQESSGQETQYF. As DNA, the CDR3 is TGCGCCAGCAGCCAAGAGTCTAGCGGGCAAGAGACCCAGTACTTC.